A single sample is the source of the 16 T cell receptor beta chains below, sequenced in a study of T-cell reconstitution after alpha-beta-depleted transplantation in children. Using unique molecular identifiers, the investigators prepared the TCRbeta library. MiXCR, applied by TCRdb to the PCR reads, yields one record per CDR3 protein. The data contain about 1,000,000 distinct CDR3 sequences, around 30% of them singletons. This specimen was PBMCs, mostly from graft donor cells, taken 360 days after TCRalphabeta/CD19-depleted stem cell transplant. The source of these receptors is a boy under three years old who had a stem cell transplant for SCID, so the T cells may come from the graft donor.

This clonotype was observed a handful of times. This chain uses TRBV11-2 with TRBJ2-1; weak D call: TRBD2 (7 bases). This CDR3 contains 17 residues. The germline V and J ends were trimmed by 4 bases and 0 bases, with 16 bases remaining between them. CDR1 and CDR2 (germline): SGHAT, FQNNGV. The CDR3 nucleotides are TGTGCCAGCAGCTCACAAACAGGGAGGGACTCCTACAATGAGCAGTTCTTC. It codes for CASSSQTGRDSYNEQFF.

The rearrangement uses TRBV28 and TRBJ2-2; 7 bases fit TRBD1. Per the germline V gene, CDR1 is MDHEN and CDR2 is SYDVKM. The V and J ends lost 6 bases and 3 bases, in that order; junction bases with no gene match: 7. The CDR3 extends over 15 amino acids. CDR3 residues: CASSSLRGYTGELFF. The CDR3 DNA reads TGTGCCAGCAGCTCTCTCAGGGGGTACACCGGGGAGCTGTTTTTT.

This clonotype was detected many times. V is TRBV5-5 and J is TRBJ2-1; 12 bases are a match to TRBD2. The CDR3 is made up of 18 amino acids. J lost 7 bases, V lost 1 base, and 12 bases had no gene match. CDR1 is SGHKS, CDR2 YYEKEE, per germline (reference sequence). As DNA, the CDR3 is TGTGCCAGCAGCTTGAGGCCCGAACTAGCGGGGGGAAGGAATGAGCAGTTCTTC. Protein product: CASSLRPELAGGRNEQFF.

This clonotype was detected only a few times. The chain uses TRBV7-3 and TRBJ2-3; perhaps TRBD2 as D (6 bases). CDR1 SGHTA and CDR2 FQGTGA come from the germline V gene. The CDR3 spans 15 residues. The V and J ends lost 4 bases and 2 bases respectively, with 13 bases between them. The CDR3 here is CASSSSGLNTDTQYF. In DNA form, the CDR3 reads TGTGCCAGCAGCTCCTCGGGACTTAACACAGATACGCAGTATTTT.

This rearrangement joins TRBV20-1 to TRBJ2-7; no definite D call. This CDR3 is 14 amino acids long. The germline V and J ends were trimmed by 5 bases and 4 bases, with 18 bases remaining between them. In germline, CDR1 is DFQATT, CDR2 SNEGSKA (reference sequence). DNA of the CDR3: TGCAGTGCTTCCGCGCCGCTGGAGCTATACGAGCAGTACTTC. It is translated as CSASAPLELYEQYF.

The chain employs TRBV7-9 and TRBJ2-7; maybe TRBD1 (5 bases). V lost 5 bases, J lost 3 bases, and 14 bases lay in between. Per germline, CDR1 SEHNR and CDR2 FQNEAQ (reference sequence). The CDR3 is 14 amino acids. CDR3 nucleotides: TGTGCCAGCAGCCGCGACAGCCAGGACTACGAGCAGTACTTC. Residues: CASSRDSQDYEQYF.

This rearrangement joins TRBV15 to TRBJ2-5; D may be TRBD1 or TRBD2 (5 bases each). There are 15 residues in the CDR3. V lost 1 base and J 4 bases, leaving 13 bases between the germline ends. Germline values: CDR1 LNHNV, CDR2 YYDKDF (reference sequence). The CDR3 nucleotides read TGTGCCACCAGCAGAGTAGGGGACCCGGTAGAGACCCAGTACTTC. This encodes CATSRVGDPVETQYF. The variable domain in full, with the rest retrieved from reference TRBV15 and TRBJ2-5, is DAMVIQNPRYQVTQFGKPVTLSCSQTLNHNVMYWYQQKSSQAPKLLFHYYDKDFNNEADTPDNFQSRRPNTSFCFLDIRSPGLGDTAMYLCATSRVGDPVETQYFGPGTRLLVL.

V is TRBV25-1 and J is TRBJ1-4; D gene uncertain. Trimming left V 8 bases short and J 8 bases short, with 18 bases between. The germline CDR1 and CDR2 sequences are MGHDK and SYGVNS. This CDR3 is built from 14 residues. CDR3 region: CASGAGLHSEKLFF. DNA for the CDR3: TGTGCCAGCGGTGCCGGGCTCCACAGCGAAAAACTGTTTTTT.

The V and J genes are TRBV20-1 and TRBJ1-5; D call uncertain. This CDR3 has 15 residues. Germline loops: CDR1 DFQATT, CDR2 SNEGSKA (reference sequence). V lost 6 bases and J 5 bases, leaving 20 bases between the germline ends. This chain's CDR3 is CSAPNPGSHDQPQHF. CDR3 sequence (DNA): TGCAGTGCCCCGAATCCGGGATCGCACGATCAGCCCCAGCATTTT.

This clonotype was seen a handful of times. J is TRBJ2-7 and V is TRBV12-3 or TRBV12-4; D may be TRBD1 or TRBD2 (5 bases each). The ends were cut back, 3 bases at V and 2 bases at J, with 14 bases in the middle. The CDR3 has 15 residues. CDR3 loop: CASSFWGRAPYEQYF. The CDR3 nucleotides are TGTGCCAGCAGTTTCTGGGGACGGGCTCCCTACGAGCAGTACTTC.

DNA for the CDR3: TGCAGTGTTGGGACAGGGGGTTCACCCCTCCACTTT. Amino acids: CSVGTGGSPLHF. The chain links TRBV20-1 to TRBJ1-6; 11 bases map to TRBD1. J gave up 9 bases and V 7 bases, and 2 bases lay outside the gene matches. The CDR3 loop spans 12 amino acids. From germline, CDR1 is DFQATT and CDR2 SNEGSKA (reference sequence).

V is TRBV5-6 and J is TRBJ2-1; possibly TRBD2 for D (5 bases). This CDR3 is built from 12 residues. The germline CDR1 and CDR2 sequences are SGHDT and YYEEEE. Trimming removed 3 bases at V and 10 bases at J, with 11 bases between. The CDR3 DNA sequence: TGTGCCAGCAGCTCCACTAGGATCGAGCAGTTCTTC. It yields the protein CASSSTRIEQFF.

The chain employs TRBV15 and TRBJ1-1; D perhaps matches TRBD1 (6 bases). The CDR3 contains 13 residues. Germline V lookup: CDR1 LNHNV, CDR2 YYDKDF (reference sequence). Trimming stripped 10 bases from V and 0 bases from J, with 12 bases between. CDR3 nucleotide sequence: TGTGCCATCAGACAGGTTTTGAACACTGAAGCTTTCTTT. As protein: CAIRQVLNTEAFF.

The sample holds a few counts of this clonotype. This chain uses TRBV5-5 with TRBJ2-7; perhaps TRBD2 as D (6 bases). Trimming pared 7 bases from V and 3 bases from J, leaving 11 bases between. The CDR3 consists of 12 residues. Germline V CDR1 and CDR2: SGHKS, YYEKEE (reference sequence). The CDR3 DNA reads as TGTGCCAGCCGGGCGGGGATCTACGAGCAGTACTTC. Protein product: CASRAGIYEQYF.

The rearrangement links TRBV4-2 to TRBJ1-3; D possibly corresponds to TRBD1 (5 bases). Germline V CDR1 and CDR2: LGHNA, YNFKEQ. The CDR3 is made up of 14 amino acids. Trimming took off 0 bases at V and 8 bases at J, with 11 bases between the two ends. The CDR3 nucleotides are TGTGCCAGCAGCCAAGACTCCGGGGGATACACCATATATTTT. Residues: CASSQDSGGYTIYF.

The V call is TRBV7-9, the J call TRBJ2-7; unclear D gene. The CDR3 runs 13 residues. Trimming pared 3 bases from V and 6 bases from J, leaving 12 bases between. CDR1 is SEHNR, CDR2 FQNEAQ, per germline (reference sequence). In DNA form, the CDR3 reads TGTGCCAGCAGCTTTAGTGAGATTGGCGAGCAGTACTTC. Its translation: CASSFSEIGEQYF.